One and the same sample provided the 5 T cell receptor beta chains below, sequenced in a study of immune evolution from preneoplasia to lung adenocarcinoma. Sequenced by immunoSEQ multiplex PCR; TCRdb stores in-frame clones only, minus some. Seen here are 35,000 to 40,000 clones, 74% observed once, and the top ten hold approximately 6.5%. Sequencing input: FFPE invasive lung adenocarcinoma tissue. The receptors come from a person between 55 and 70 years old with lung adenocarcinoma.

The chain links TRBV2 to TRBJ1-5; D is undetermined. V was trimmed by 3 bases and J by 6 bases, leaving 6 bases between them. CDR1 and CDR2 (germline): SNHLY, FYNNEI. This CDR3 spans 12 amino acids. CDR3 DNA sequence: TGTGCCAGCAGTGACTTCTTTCAGCCCCAGCATTTT. Translating it yields CASSDFFQPQHF.

The V and J genes are TRBV28 and TRBJ1-2, with 7 nucleotides matching TRBD1. Germline-derived CDR1 and CDR2 are MDHEN and SYDVKM. The ends lost 4 bases at V and 3 bases at J; junction bases unmatched: 5. This CDR3 region has 14 residues. The chain's CDR3 is CASSSTQGDYGYTF. The CDR3, as DNA: TGTGCCAGCAGTTCCACTCAGGGGGACTATGGCTACACCTTC.

V gene TRBV7-6 combines with J gene TRBJ2-1; no definite D call. This CDR3 has 15 residues. Trimming removed 5 bases at V and 0 bases at J, with 11 bases between. Germline V gives CDR1 SGHVS, CDR2 FNYEAQ. The CDR3 reads CASSLTSSSYNEQFF. CDR3 DNA sequence: TGTGCCAGCAGCCTTACTTCGAGCTCCTACAATGAGCAGTTCTTC.

The chain recombines TRBV7-9 with TRBJ1-1, with 8 bases identical to TRBD1. After removal of 3 bases from V and 8 bases from J, the junction contained 5 bases not matched to a gene. Per germline, CDR1 SEHNR and CDR2 FQNEAQ (reference sequence). There are 13 residues in the CDR3. The CDR3 sequence is CASSFRAGGEAFF. The CDR3 region has the DNA TGTGCCAGCAGCTTCCGGGCAGGGGGCGAAGCTTTCTTT.

This chain uses TRBV28 with TRBJ2-1, with D tentatively TRBD1 (5 bases). This CDR3 has 15 residues. Germline values: CDR1 MDHEN, CDR2 SYDVKM. V was shortened by 6 bases and J by 6 bases, with 18 bases between the two germline ends. The CDR3 reads CASRQSSQGVNEQFF. The CDR3 DNA is TGTGCCAGCAGACAATCCTCCCAGGGTGTCAATGAGCAGTTCTTC.